The present T cell receptor beta chain was sequenced within a study of regulatory T cells in long-lasting Graves disease. Study-wide points: It was peripheral blood alone, not thyroid tissue, that was studied. The number of shared public clonotypes was higher in persistent patients (more than 2,500) than new patients (just over 950). The study found TRBV28, TRBJ1-2 and TRBJ2-5 favored in persistent disease.

This clonotype was seen at least ten times. Antigen unknown. CDR3 regions were amplified by Arm-PCR using iRepertoire HTBI primers to build TCR beta libraries. Via MiXCR, TCRdb re-called the multiplex PCR reads, giving one row per CDR3 protein. The table includes approximately 230,000 distinct CDR3 sequences, around 17% detected once. The CDR3 sequence is 14 residues long. V was cut by 5 bases and J by 7 bases, with 16 bases left in between. Germline assignment: CDR1 KGHDR and CDR2 SFDVKD. As for time point: newly diagnosed GD, antithyroid drugs for less than 3 months. Extracted PBMC RNA gave rise to the TCR library.

This TCR was sampled from a female donor with Graves disease. The chain links TRBV24-1 to TRBJ1-2, with unresolved D. The sequences come from peripheral blood mononuclear cells (PBMCs), collected at new diagnosis, from a patient treated with antithyroid drugs. CDR3 sequence: CATSASPAEAGYTF. The CDR3 DNA reads TGTGCCACCAGTGCCTCGCCCGCGGAGGCTGGCTACACCTTC.